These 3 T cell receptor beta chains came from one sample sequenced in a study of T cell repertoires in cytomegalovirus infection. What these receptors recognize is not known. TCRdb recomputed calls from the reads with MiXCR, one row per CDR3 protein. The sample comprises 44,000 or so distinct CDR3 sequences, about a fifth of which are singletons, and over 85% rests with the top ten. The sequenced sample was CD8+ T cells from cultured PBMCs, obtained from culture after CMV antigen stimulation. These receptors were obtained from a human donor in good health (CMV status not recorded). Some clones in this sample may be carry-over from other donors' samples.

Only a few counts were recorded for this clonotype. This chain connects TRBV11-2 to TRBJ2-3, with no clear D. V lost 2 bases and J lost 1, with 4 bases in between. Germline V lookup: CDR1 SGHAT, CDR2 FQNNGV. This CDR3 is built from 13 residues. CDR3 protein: CASSLIRTDTQYF. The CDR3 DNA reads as TGTGCCAGCAGCTTAATTCGCACAGATACGCAGTATTTT.

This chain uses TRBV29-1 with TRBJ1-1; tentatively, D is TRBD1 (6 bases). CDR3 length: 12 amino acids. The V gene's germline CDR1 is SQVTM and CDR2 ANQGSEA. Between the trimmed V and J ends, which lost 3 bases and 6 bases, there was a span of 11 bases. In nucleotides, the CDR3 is TGCAGCGTTGAGGGCAGGGGCGCTGAAGCTTTCTTT. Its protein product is CSVEGRGAEAFF.

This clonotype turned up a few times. This CDR3 reads CASSLGQIYSNQPQHF. CDR3 DNA: TGTGCCAGCAGCTTGGGACAGATATATAGCAATCAGCCCCAGCATTTT. The V gene is TRBV5-6, the J gene TRBJ1-5; D perhaps matches TRBD1 (5 bases). Per germline, CDR1 SGHDT and CDR2 YYEEEE. This CDR3 has 16 residues. The V end was cut by 0 bases, the J end by 0 bases, with 10 bases between.